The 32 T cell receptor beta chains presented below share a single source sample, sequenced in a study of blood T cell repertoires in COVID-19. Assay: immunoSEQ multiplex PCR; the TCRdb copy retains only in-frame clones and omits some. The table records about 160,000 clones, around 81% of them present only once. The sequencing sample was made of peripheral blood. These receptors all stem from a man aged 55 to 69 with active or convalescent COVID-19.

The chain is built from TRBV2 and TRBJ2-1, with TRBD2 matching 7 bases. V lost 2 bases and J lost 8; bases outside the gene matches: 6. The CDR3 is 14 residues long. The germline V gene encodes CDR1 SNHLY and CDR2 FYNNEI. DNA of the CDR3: TGTGCCAGCAGTGAACTAGCGGAATTCGATGAGCAGTTCTTC. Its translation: CASSELAEFDEQFF. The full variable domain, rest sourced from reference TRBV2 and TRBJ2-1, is EPEVTQTPSHQVTQMGQEVILRCVPISNHLYFYWYRQILGQKVEFLVSFYNNEISEKSEIFDDQFSVERPDGSNFTLKIRSTKLEDSAMYFCASSELAEFDEQFFGPGTRLTVL.

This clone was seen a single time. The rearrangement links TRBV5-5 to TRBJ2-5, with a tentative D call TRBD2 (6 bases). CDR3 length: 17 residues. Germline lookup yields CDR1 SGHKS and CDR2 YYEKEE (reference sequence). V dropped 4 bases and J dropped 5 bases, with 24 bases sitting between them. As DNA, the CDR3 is TGTGCCAGCAGCCCCCTCCCTGGCCAGGGTGGGAGGGAGACCCAGTACTTC. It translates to CASSPLPGQGGRETQYF. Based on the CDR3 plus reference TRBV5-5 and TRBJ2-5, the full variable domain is DAGVTQSPTHLIKTRGQQVTLRCSPISGHKSVSWYQQVLGQGPQFIFQYYEKEERGRGNFPDRFSARQFPNYSSELNVNALLLGDSALYLCASSPLPGQGGRETQYFGPGTRLLVL.

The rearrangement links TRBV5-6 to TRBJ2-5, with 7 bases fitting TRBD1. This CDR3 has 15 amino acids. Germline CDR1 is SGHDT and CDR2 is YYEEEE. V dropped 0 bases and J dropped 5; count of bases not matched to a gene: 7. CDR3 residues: CASSLVLRGQETQYF. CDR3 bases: TGTGCCAGCAGCTTGGTACTTAGGGGGCAGGAGACCCAGTACTTC.

The CDR3 here is CASSEAGGYTDTQYF. In DNA, the CDR3 is TGTGCCAGCAGTGAAGCGGGGGGGTACACAGATACGCAGTATTTT. V is TRBV2 and J is TRBJ2-3, with 7 bases aligning to TRBD2. Trimming removed 0 bases from V and 2 bases from J; junction bases left unmatched: 2. Germline CDR1 and CDR2: SNHLY and FYNNEI. The CDR3 is made up of 15 amino acids.

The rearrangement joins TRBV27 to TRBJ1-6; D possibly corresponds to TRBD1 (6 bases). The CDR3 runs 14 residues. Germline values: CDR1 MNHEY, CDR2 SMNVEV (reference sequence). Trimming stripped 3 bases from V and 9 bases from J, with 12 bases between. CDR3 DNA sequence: TGTGCCAGCAGTTTTGTCAGGGGTTTTTCACCCCTCCACTTT. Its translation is CASSFVRGFSPLHF.

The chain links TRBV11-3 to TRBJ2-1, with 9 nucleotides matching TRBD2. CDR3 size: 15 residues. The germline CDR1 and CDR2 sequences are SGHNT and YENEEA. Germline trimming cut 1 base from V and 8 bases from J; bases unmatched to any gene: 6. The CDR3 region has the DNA TGTGCCAGCAGCTTAGGCGGGAGGGCCCTCGATGAGCAGTTCTTC. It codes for CASSLGGRALDEQFF.

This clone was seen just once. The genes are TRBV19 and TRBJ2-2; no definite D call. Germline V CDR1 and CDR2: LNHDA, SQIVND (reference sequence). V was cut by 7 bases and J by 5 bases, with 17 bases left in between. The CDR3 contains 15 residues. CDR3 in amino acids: CASTRIEPRTGELFF. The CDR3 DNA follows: TGTGCCAGTACCCGCATCGAGCCGAGGACCGGGGAGCTGTTTTTT.

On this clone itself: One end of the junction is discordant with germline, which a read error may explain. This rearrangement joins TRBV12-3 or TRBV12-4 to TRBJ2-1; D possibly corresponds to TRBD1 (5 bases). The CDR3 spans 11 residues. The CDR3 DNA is TGCTGGGGCCTGGAGTACAATGAGCAGTTCTTC. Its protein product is CWGLEYNEQFF.

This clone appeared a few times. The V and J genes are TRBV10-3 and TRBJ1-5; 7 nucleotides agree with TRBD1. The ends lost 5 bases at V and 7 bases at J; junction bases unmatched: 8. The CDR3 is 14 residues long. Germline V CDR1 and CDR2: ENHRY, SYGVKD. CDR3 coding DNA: TGTGCCATCAGTTCCGCCAGGGGGGAACAGCCCCAGCATTTT. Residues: CAISSARGEQPQHF.

This CDR3 is CASSGLTYEQYF. DNA for the CDR3: TGTGCCAGCAGTGGACTAACCTACGAGCAGTACTTC. The chain carries TRBV27 and TRBJ2-7; D is possibly TRBD2 (6 bases). The length of the CDR3 is 12 residues. With 5 bases removed from V and 2 bases from J, the gap between germline ends came to 7 bases. The germline V gene has CDR1 MNHEY and CDR2 SMNVEV (reference sequence).

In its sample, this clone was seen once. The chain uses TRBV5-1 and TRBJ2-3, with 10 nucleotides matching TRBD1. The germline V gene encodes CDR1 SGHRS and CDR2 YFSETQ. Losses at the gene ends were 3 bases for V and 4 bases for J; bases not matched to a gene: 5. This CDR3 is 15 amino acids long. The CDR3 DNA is TGCGCCAGCAGCTCGGGACAGGGGTTTTCAGATACGCAGTATTTT. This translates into CASSSGQGFSDTQYF. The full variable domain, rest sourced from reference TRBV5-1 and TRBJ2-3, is KAGVTQTPRYLIKTRGQQVTLSCSPISGHRSVSWYQQTPGQGLQFLFEYFSETQRNKGNFPGRFSGRQFSNSRSEMNVSTLELGDSALYLCASSSGQGFSDTQYFGPGTRLTVL.

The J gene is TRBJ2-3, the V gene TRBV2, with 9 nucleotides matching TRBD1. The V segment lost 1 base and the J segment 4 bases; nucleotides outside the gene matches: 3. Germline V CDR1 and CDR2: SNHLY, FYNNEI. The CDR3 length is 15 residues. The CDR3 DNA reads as TGTGCCAGCAGTGAAGAGGACAGGGGAGCAGATACGCAGTATTTT. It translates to CASSEEDRGADTQYF.

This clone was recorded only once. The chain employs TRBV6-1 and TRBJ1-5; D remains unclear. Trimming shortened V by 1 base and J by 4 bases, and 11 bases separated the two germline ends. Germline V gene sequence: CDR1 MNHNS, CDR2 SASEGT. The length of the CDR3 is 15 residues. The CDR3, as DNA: TGTGCCAGCAGTGAAGGAGGTCAAGCGAATCAGCCCCAGCATTTT. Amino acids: CASSEGGQANQPQHF.

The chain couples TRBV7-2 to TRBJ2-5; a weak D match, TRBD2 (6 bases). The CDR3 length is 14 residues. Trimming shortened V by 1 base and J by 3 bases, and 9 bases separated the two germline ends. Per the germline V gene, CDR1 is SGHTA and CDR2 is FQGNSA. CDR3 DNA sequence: TGTGCCAGCAGCTTAGGCGGGATGGAAGAGACCCAGTACTTC. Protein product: CASSLGGMEETQYF.

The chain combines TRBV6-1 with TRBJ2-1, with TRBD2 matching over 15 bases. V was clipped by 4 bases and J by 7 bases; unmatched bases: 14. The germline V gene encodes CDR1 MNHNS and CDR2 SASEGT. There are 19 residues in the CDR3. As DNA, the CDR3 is TGTGCCAGCAGTGCCCGGGGACTAGCGGGGGGTACAGGGCGTAATGAGCAGTTCTTC. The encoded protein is CASSARGLAGGTGRNEQFF.

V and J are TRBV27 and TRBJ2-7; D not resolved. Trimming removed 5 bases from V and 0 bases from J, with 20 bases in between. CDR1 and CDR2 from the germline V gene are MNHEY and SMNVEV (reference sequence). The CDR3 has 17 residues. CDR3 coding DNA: TGTGCCAGCAGTCCTCCTCTAGGTCAGCCCGGCTCCTACGAGCAGTACTTC. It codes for CASSPPLGQPGSYEQYF.

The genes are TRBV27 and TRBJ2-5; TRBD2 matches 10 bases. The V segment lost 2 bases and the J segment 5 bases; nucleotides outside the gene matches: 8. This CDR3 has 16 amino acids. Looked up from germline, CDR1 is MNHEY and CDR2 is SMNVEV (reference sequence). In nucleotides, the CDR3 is TGTGCCAGCAGTTTAAGCGCTAGCGGGAGTAGGGAGACCCAGTACTTC. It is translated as CASSLSASGSRETQYF.

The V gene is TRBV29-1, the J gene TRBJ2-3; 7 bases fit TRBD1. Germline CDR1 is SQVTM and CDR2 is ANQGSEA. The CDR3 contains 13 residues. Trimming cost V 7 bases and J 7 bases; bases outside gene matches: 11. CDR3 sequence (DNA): TGCAGCGCCCGACCGGACAGGAGGAATACGCAGTATTTT. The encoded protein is CSARPDRRNTQYF.

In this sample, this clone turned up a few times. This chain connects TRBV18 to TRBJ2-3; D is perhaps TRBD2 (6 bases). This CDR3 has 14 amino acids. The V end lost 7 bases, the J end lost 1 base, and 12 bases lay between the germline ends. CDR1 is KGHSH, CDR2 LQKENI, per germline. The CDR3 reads CASYYGGGTDTQYF. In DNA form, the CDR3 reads TGTGCCAGCTACTACGGGGGTGGCACAGATACGCAGTATTTT.

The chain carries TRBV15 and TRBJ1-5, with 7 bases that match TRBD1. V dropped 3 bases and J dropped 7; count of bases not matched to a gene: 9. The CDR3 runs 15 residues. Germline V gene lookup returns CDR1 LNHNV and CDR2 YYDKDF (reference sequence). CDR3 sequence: CATSSRTGNMQPQHF. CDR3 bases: TGTGCCACCAGCAGTCGGACAGGAAATATGCAGCCCCAGCATTTT.

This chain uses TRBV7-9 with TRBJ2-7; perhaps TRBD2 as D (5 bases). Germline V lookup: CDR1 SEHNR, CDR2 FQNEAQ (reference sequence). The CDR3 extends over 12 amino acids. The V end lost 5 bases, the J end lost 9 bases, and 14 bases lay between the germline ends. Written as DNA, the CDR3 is TGTGCCAGCAGCCCGGAGGCTCGGGGGCAGTACTTC. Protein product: CASSPEARGQYF.

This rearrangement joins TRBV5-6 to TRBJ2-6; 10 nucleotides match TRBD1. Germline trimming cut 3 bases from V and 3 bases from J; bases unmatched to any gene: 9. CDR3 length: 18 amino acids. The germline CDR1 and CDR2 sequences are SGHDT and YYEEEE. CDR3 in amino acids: CASSSLWTGGGGANVLTF. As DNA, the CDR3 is TGTGCCAGCAGCTCGTTATGGACAGGGGGAGGTGGGGCCAACGTCCTGACTTTC. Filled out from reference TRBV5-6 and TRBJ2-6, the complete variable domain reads DAGVTQSPTHLIKTRGQQVTLRCSPKSGHDTVSWYQQALGQGPQFIFQYYEEEERQRGNFPDRFSGHQFPNYSSELNVNALLLGDSALYLCASSSLWTGGGGANVLTFGAGSRLTVL.

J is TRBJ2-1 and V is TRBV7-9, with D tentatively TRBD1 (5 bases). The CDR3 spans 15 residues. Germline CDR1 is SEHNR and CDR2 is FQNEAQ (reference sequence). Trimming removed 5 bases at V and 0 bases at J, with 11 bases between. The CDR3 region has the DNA TGTGCCAGCAGCCGGACACCCAACTCCTACAATGAGCAGTTCTTC. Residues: CASSRTPNSYNEQFF.

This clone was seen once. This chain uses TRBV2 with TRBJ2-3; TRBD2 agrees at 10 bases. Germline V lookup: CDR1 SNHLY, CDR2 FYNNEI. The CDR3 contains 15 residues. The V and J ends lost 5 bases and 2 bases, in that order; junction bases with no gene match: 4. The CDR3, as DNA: TGTGCCAGCAGTCCTAGCGGGGGCGACACAGATACGCAGTATTTT. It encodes CASSPSGGDTDTQYF.

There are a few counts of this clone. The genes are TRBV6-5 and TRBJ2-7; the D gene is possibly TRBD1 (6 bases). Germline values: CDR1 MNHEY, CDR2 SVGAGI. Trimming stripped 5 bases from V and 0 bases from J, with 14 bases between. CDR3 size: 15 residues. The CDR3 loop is CASSRGTTRSYEQYF. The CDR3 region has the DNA TGTGCCAGCAGTAGGGGGACGACTCGCTCCTACGAGCAGTACTTC.

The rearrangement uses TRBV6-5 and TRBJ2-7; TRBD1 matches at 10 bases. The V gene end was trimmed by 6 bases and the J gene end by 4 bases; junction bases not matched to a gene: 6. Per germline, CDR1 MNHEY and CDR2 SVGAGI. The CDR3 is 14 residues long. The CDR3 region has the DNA TGTGCCAGCAGCCTTGGACAGGGGGGGTACGAGCAGTACTTC. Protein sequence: CASSLGQGGYEQYF.

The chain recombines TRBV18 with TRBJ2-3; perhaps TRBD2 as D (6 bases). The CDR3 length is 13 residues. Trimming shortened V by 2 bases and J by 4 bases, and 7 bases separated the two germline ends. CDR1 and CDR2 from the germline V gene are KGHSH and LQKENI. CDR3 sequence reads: CASSPAGSDTQYF. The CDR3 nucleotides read TGTGCCAGCTCACCAGCGGGATCAGATACGCAGTATTTT.

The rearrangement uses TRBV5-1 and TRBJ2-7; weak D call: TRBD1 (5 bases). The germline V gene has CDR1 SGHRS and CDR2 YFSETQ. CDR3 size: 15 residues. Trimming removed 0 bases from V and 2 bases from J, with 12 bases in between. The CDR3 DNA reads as TGCGCCAGCAGCTTGGTAGGGCAGGGTACCTACGAGCAGTACTTC. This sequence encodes CASSLVGQGTYEQYF.

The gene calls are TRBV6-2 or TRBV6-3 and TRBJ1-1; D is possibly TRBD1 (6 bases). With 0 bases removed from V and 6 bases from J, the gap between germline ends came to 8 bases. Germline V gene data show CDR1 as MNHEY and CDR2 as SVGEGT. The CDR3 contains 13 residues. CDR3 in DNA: TGTGCCAGCAGTTACTCGGGGGCCTCTGAAGCTTTCTTT. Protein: CASSYSGASEAFF.

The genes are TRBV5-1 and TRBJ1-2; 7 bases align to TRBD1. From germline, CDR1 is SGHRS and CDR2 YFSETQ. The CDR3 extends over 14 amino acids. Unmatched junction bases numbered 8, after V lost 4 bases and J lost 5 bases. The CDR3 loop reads CASSVTGDRYGYTF. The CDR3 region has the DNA TGCGCCAGCAGCGTCACAGGGGACAGATATGGCTACACCTTC.

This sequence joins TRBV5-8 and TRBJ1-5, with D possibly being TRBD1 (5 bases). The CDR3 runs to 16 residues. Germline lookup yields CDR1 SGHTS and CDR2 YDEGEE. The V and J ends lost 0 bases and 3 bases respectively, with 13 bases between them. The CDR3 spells CASSLVLSGPNQPQHF. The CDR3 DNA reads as TGTGCCAGCAGCTTGGTCTTGTCAGGGCCCAATCAGCCCCAGCATTTT.

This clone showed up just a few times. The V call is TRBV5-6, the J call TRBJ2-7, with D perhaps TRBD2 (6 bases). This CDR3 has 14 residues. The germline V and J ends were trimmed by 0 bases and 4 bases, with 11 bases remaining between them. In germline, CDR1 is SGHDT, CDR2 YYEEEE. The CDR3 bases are TGTGCCAGCAGCTTGGCTGGGGCGGGATACGAGCAGTACTTC. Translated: CASSLAGAGYEQYF.